A single sample gave rise to the 32 T cell receptor beta chains below, sequenced in a study of blood T cell repertoires in COVID-19. Some clones are missing from TCRdb's copy, which holds only in-frame ones; the method was immunoSEQ multiplex PCR. Among roughly 150,000 clones listed, approximately 86% were seen once. Material: peripheral blood. Every receptor here comes from an elderly man with COVID-19, enrolled during active disease.

The gene calls are TRBV19 and TRBJ1-3; a possible D gene is TRBD1 (6 bases). Between the trimmed V and J ends, which lost 5 bases and 4 bases, there was a span of 9 bases. This CDR3 comprises 13 residues. The germline gives CDR1 LNHDA, CDR2 SQIVND (reference sequence). CDR3 nucleotides: TGTGCCAGTAGTCGACAGGAGGGAAACACCATATATTTT. It yields the protein CASSRQEGNTIYF.

In this sample, this clone turned up a few times. The rearrangement links TRBV6-5 to TRBJ1-5; no reliable D call. CDR3 length: 15 amino acids. CDR1 MNHEY and CDR2 SVGAGI come from the germline V gene. Trimming took 6 bases from V and 0 from J, leaving 12 bases between them. This CDR3 is CASRDPGSSNQPQHF. The CDR3 DNA reads TGTGCCAGCAGAGACCCCGGGAGTAGCAATCAGCCCCAGCATTTT.

This chain links TRBV19 with TRBJ1-5; 11 bases align to TRBD1. The J segment lost 2 bases and the V segment lost 6 bases, leaving 3 bases of the junction unmatched. CDR1 and CDR2 from the germline V gene are LNHDA and SQIVND (reference sequence). The CDR3 contains 15 residues. The DNA for the CDR3 is TGTGCCAGTAGGGACAGGGGGCTCGGCAATCAGCCCCAGCATTTT. It codes for CASRDRGLGNQPQHF. The variable domain in full, with the rest retrieved from reference TRBV19 and TRBJ1-5, is DGGITQSPKYLFRKEGQNVTLSCEQNLNHDAMYWYRQDPGQGLRLIYYSQIVNDFQKGDIAEGYSVSREKKESFPLTVTSAQKNPTAFYLCASRDRGLGNQPQHFGDGTRLSIL.

This clone has only a few counts. The chain links TRBV21-1 to TRBJ2-7; TRBD1, the table's D call, lacks a check against the DNA. TRBV21-1 is a recognized pseudogene. The CDR3 runs 17 residues. The CDR3 here is CASSNKAPGQGWYEQYF. The CDR3 DNA sequence: TGTGCCAGCAGCAATAAAGCTCCGGGACAGGGGTGGTACGAGCAGTACTTC.

The rearrangement joins TRBV6-6 to TRBJ1-2; tentatively, D is TRBD1 (5 bases). CDR1 is MNHNY and CDR2 is SVGAGI in the germline V gene (reference sequence). CDR3 length equals 15 residues. Trimming left V 2 bases short and J 3 bases short, with 13 bases between. The CDR3 protein is CASSYGGGEDYGYTF. The CDR3 coding sequence is TGTGCCAGCAGTTACGGGGGAGGGGAGGACTATGGCTACACCTTC.

V usage is TRBV9 and J usage is TRBJ2-1; no reliable D call. The V and J ends lost 3 bases and 0 bases respectively, with 13 bases between them. The CDR3 is 16 amino acids. Germline-derived CDR1 and CDR2 are SGDLS and YYNGEE. CDR3 sequence (DNA): TGTGCCAGCAGCGCCGTGACTCCGAGCTCCTACAATGAGCAGTTCTTC. Translated, it gives CASSAVTPSSYNEQFF.

The chain links TRBV7-2 to TRBJ1-6, with 7 bases lining up with TRBD1. Germline V gene lookup returns CDR1 SGHTA and CDR2 FQGNSA. V shed 4 bases and J 0 bases; nucleotides not matched to a gene: 9. CDR3 length equals 18 residues. The CDR3: CASSSRTGGSSYNSPLHF. The DNA of the CDR3 is TGTGCCAGCAGCTCCAGGACAGGTGGGAGCTCCTATAATTCACCCCTCCACTTT. Full variable domain (missing parts from reference TRBV7-2 and TRBJ1-6): GAGVSQSPSNKVTEKGKDVELRCDPISGHTALYWYRQSLGQGLEFLIYFQGNSAPDKSGLPSDRFSAERTGGSVSTLTIQRTQQEDSAVYLCASSSRTGGSSYNSPLHFGNGTRLTVT.

The chain couples TRBV11-2 to TRBJ2-3; 11 positions agree with TRBD1. CDR3 length: 15 residues. V dropped 4 bases and J dropped 9; count of bases not matched to a gene: 9. Germline V lookup: CDR1 SGHAT, CDR2 FQNNGV. For the CDR3, the DNA is TGTGCCAGCAGCTCACTCCGGGACAGGGGGTTCACGCAGTATTTT. Residues: CASSSLRDRGFTQYF.

This clone was seen once. This chain joins TRBV28 and TRBJ2-7; a weak D match, TRBD2 (5 bases). Germline V gene data show CDR1 as MDHEN and CDR2 as SYDVKM. V was pared by 2 bases and J by 3 bases, with 11 bases between. This CDR3 comprises 14 residues. The CDR3 DNA reads as TGTGCCAGCAGTTTAACAGCGGAGTACTACGAGCAGTACTTC. This gives the protein CASSLTAEYYEQYF.

This sequence joins TRBV5-1 and TRBJ1-6, with D maybe TRBD1 (6 bases). Germline V lookup: CDR1 SGHRS, CDR2 YFSETQ. The V and J ends lost 5 bases and 0 bases respectively, with 12 bases between them. The CDR3 loop spans 16 amino acids. The CDR3: CASRDTGSSYNSPLHF. DNA of the CDR3: TGCGCCAGCAGGGATACAGGGAGCTCCTATAATTCACCCCTCCACTTT.

The chain is built from TRBV19 and TRBJ1-2; 9 nucleotides align to TRBD1. Germline V gene data show CDR1 as LNHDA and CDR2 as SQIVND (reference sequence). CDR3 length: 15 residues. Germline trimming cut 10 bases from V and 2 bases from J; bases unmatched to any gene: 11. CDR3 sequence (DNA): TGTGCCACCCTCCCCGGGACAGGGCAAAACTATGGCTACACCTTC. This gives the protein CATLPGTGQNYGYTF.

V and J are TRBV10-3 and TRBJ1-3, with D uncertain. Germline CDR1 ENHRY, CDR2 SYGVKD. This CDR3 has 13 residues. Trimming removed 6 bases at V and 0 bases at J, with 6 bases between. The CDR3 sequence is CAIRYSSGNTIYF. The CDR3, as DNA: TGTGCCATCAGGTATAGCTCTGGAAACACCATATATTTT.

V usage is TRBV3-1 (or the pseudogene TRBV3-2) and J usage is TRBJ2-2; 10 bases match TRBD2. The CDR3 is 21 residues long. V dropped 0 bases and J dropped 5; count of bases not matched to a gene: 18. Germline CDR1 reads LGHDT; CDR2 reads YNNKEL (reference sequence). The CDR3 spells CASSQDPTSGLAKGVTGELFF. For the CDR3, the DNA is TGTGCCAGCAGCCAAGACCCCACTTCGGGACTAGCGAAAGGTGTAACCGGGGAGCTGTTTTTT.

The V call is TRBV3-1 (or the pseudogene TRBV3-2), the J call TRBJ2-7; 10 bases agree with TRBD1. J lost 3 bases, V lost 5 bases, and 4 bases had no gene match. CDR1 is LGHDT and CDR2 is YNNKEL in the germline V gene (reference sequence). The CDR3 runs to 14 residues. CDR3 sequence (DNA): TGTGCCAGCAGCGCGACAGGGGGCTTCTACGAGCAGTACTTC. Encoded protein: CASSATGGFYEQYF.

The chain has TRBV6-5 and TRBJ1-4; TRBD1 matches at 8 bases. Trimming removed 3 bases from V and 9 bases from J; junction bases left unmatched: 9. The CDR3 spans 15 residues. In germline, CDR1 is MNHEY, CDR2 SVGAGI. The CDR3 loop is CASSYSGQGGKKLFF. CDR3 bases: TGTGCCAGCAGTTATTCCGGACAGGGAGGTAAAAAACTGTTTTTT.

This clone was observed a single time. The V gene is TRBV5-6, the J gene TRBJ2-5; the D gene is possibly TRBD2 (6 bases). The CDR3 runs 13 residues. With 0 bases removed from V and 11 bases from J, the gap between germline ends came to 14 bases. Germline V gives CDR1 SGHDT, CDR2 YYEEEE. CDR3 region: CASSLVERAGQYF. The CDR3 DNA follows: TGTGCCAGCAGCTTGGTGGAAAGGGCGGGACAGTACTTC. Supplemented by reference TRBV5-6 and TRBJ2-5, the full variable domain reads DAGVTQSPTHLIKTRGQQVTLRCSPKSGHDTVSWYQQALGQGPQFIFQYYEEEERQRGNFPDRFSGHQFPNYSSELNVNALLLGDSALYLCASSLVERAGQYFGPGTRLLVL.

The CDR3 here is CASTPSRGGLNTEAFF. The CDR3 DNA sequence: TGTGCCAGCACCCCATCGCGGGGAGGCCTGAACACTGAAGCTTTCTTT. V is TRBV7-2 and J is TRBJ1-1; no clear D. Germline lookup yields CDR1 SGHTA and CDR2 FQGNSA. Trimming shortened V by 7 bases and J by 0 bases, and 18 bases separated the two germline ends. There are 16 residues in the CDR3.

The V and J genes are TRBV2 and TRBJ1-5, with TRBD1 matching 8 bases. Germline-derived CDR1 and CDR2 are SNHLY and FYNNEI. This CDR3 contains 15 residues. V shed 5 bases, J shed 6 bases, and the junction held 9 bases outside the gene matches. CDR3 bases: TGTGCCAGCAGTTACCAGGGGGCGCTAGGTCAGCCCCAGCATTTT. Its protein product is CASSYQGALGQPQHF. The full variable domain, with the rest looked up from reference TRBV2 and TRBJ1-5, is EPEVTQTPSHQVTQMGQEVILRCVPISNHLYFYWYRQILGQKVEFLVSFYNNEISEKSEIFDDQFSVERPDGSNFTLKIRSTKLEDSAMYFCASSYQGALGQPQHFGDGTRLSIL.

The chain carries TRBV7-9 and TRBJ2-1; TRBD2 is a possible D gene (5 bases). The CDR3 spans 12 residues. Germline loops: CDR1 SEHNR, CDR2 FQNEAQ (reference sequence). V was pared by 5 bases and J by 10 bases, with 12 bases between. CDR3 residues: CASSAHGEEQFF. The DNA of the CDR3 is TGTGCCAGCAGCGCCCACGGGGAGGAGCAGTTCTTC.

Only one count was recorded for this clone. This sequence joins TRBV20-1 and TRBJ1-2; D perhaps matches TRBD1 (5 bases). This CDR3 is 12 amino acids long. CDR1 and CDR2 (germline): DFQATT, SNEGSKA (reference sequence). V lost 3 bases, J lost 5 bases, and 10 bases lay in between. The CDR3 is CSASAGTYGYTF. As DNA, the CDR3 is TGCAGTGCTAGTGCAGGGACTTATGGCTACACCTTC.

This chain joins TRBV6-5 and TRBJ2-3, with TRBD1 matching over 9 bases. J was trimmed by 10 bases and V by 3 bases; bases with no gene match: 5. This CDR3 comprises 13 residues. Germline V CDR1 and CDR2: MNHEY, SVGAGI. CDR3 loop: CASSYCDRGAQYF. Here the CDR3 DNA reads TGTGCCAGCAGTTATTGCGACAGGGGGGCGCAGTATTTT.

The table lists this clone with a few counts. J is TRBJ2-7 and V is TRBV6-5; D is perhaps TRBD1 (6 bases). From germline, CDR1 is MNHEY and CDR2 SVGAGI. This CDR3 region has 13 residues. V lost 5 bases and J 3 bases, leaving 11 bases between the germline ends. CDR3 sequence: CASSRQQGYEQYF. The CDR3 nucleotides are TGTGCCAGCAGTCGGCAACAGGGCTACGAGCAGTACTTC.

This chain uses TRBV15 with TRBJ1-6; D is ambiguous. V lost 4 bases to trimming and J lost 8 bases, with 6 bases between them. This CDR3 region has 12 residues. Germline loops: CDR1 LNHNV, CDR2 YYDKDF (reference sequence). In nucleotides, the CDR3 is TGTGCCACCAGCACGGACTATTCACCCCTCCACTTT. Its translation is CATSTDYSPLHF.

The chain combines TRBV10-2 with TRBJ1-5; D ambiguous. In germline, CDR1 is WSHSY, CDR2 SAAADI. The V end was cut by 7 bases, the J end by 7 bases, with 14 bases between. This CDR3 contains 13 residues. The CDR3 loop reads CASTVSIGQPQHF. The CDR3 nucleotides read TGCGCCAGCACTGTCTCAATCGGGCAGCCCCAGCATTTT.

The V and J genes are TRBV5-1 and TRBJ2-1; 9 positions agree with TRBD1. The ends lost 1 base at V and 8 bases at J; junction bases unmatched: 7. The CDR3 has 15 residues. Germline V gives CDR1 SGHRS, CDR2 YFSETQ. CDR3 coding DNA: TGCGCCAGCAGCTTGCGGGACAGGGAACCCGATGAGCAGTTCTTC. The encoded protein is CASSLRDREPDEQFF.

The table lists this clone with a few counts. V and J are TRBV18 and TRBJ1-2; 8 nucleotides line up with TRBD1. The trim removed 6 bases at V and 3 bases at J, leaving 6 bases unmatched. In germline, CDR1 is KGHSH, CDR2 LQKENI. The CDR3 covers 14 residues. The chain's CDR3 is CASSPGGAHYGYTF. CDR3 bases: TGTGCCAGCTCCCCAGGGGGCGCGCACTATGGCTACACCTTC.

V usage is TRBV7-2 and J usage is TRBJ1-5, with 7 bases fitting TRBD1. J gave up 0 bases and V 5 bases, and 4 bases lay outside the gene matches. Germline V CDR1 and CDR2: SGHTA, FQGNSA. The CDR3 covers 15 residues. The CDR3 loop reads CASSRTGISNQPQHF. The CDR3 DNA sequence: TGTGCCAGCAGCAGGACAGGTATTAGCAATCAGCCCCAGCATTTT.

V is TRBV5-1 and J is TRBJ1-2; 9 bases are a match to TRBD1. V shed 0 bases and J 9 bases; nucleotides not matched to a gene: 6. The CDR3 is 14 amino acids. Germline CDR1 and CDR2: SGHRS and YFSETQ. This chain's CDR3 is CASSLATGGSRYTF. In nucleotides, the CDR3 is TGCGCCAGCAGCTTGGCCACAGGGGGCAGTCGCTACACCTTC.

This clone was detected only once. The V and J genes are TRBV5-1 and TRBJ2-3; the match to TRBD1 covers 10 bases. Germline loops: CDR1 SGHRS, CDR2 YFSETQ. The CDR3 covers 14 residues. V dropped 2 bases and J dropped 4; count of bases not matched to a gene: 1. In DNA form, the CDR3 reads TGCGCCAGCAGCTTTGGACAGGGGGCAGATACGCAGTATTTT. It translates to CASSFGQGADTQYF.

This chain links TRBV5-6 with TRBJ1-2; 8 nucleotides line up with TRBD1. The J segment lost 8 bases and the V segment lost 4 bases, leaving 7 bases of the junction unmatched. The CDR3 runs to 13 residues. The germline CDR1 and CDR2 sequences are SGHDT and YYEEEE. CDR3 sequence: CASSPTGVDGYTF. CDR3 DNA sequence: TGTGCCAGCAGCCCGACAGGGGTTGACGGCTACACCTTC. Combining the CDR3 with reference TRBV5-6 and TRBJ1-2 gives the whole variable domain DAGVTQSPTHLIKTRGQQVTLRCSPKSGHDTVSWYQQALGQGPQFIFQYYEEEERQRGNFPDRFSGHQFPNYSSELNVNALLLGDSALYLCASSPTGVDGYTFGSGTRLTVV.

V gene TRBV7-9 combines with J gene TRBJ1-2; no firm D call. Per germline, CDR1 SEHNR and CDR2 FQNEAQ (reference sequence). The CDR3 runs to 14 residues. V shed 3 bases and J shed 4 bases, with 12 bases lying between them. CDR3 in amino acids: CASSFPTLSYGYTF. CDR3 bases: TGTGCCAGCAGCTTCCCGACACTTTCCTATGGCTACACCTTC.

The chain employs TRBV11-3 and TRBJ2-1; TRBD2 aligns across 8 bases. CDR3 length: 15 residues. Germline assignment: CDR1 SGHNT and CDR2 YENEEA. V lost 2 bases and J lost 5; bases outside the gene matches: 5. In nucleotides, the CDR3 is TGTGCCAGCAGCTTAAACGGGGGGGTGAACAATGAGCAGTTCTTC. It encodes CASSLNGGVNNEQFF.